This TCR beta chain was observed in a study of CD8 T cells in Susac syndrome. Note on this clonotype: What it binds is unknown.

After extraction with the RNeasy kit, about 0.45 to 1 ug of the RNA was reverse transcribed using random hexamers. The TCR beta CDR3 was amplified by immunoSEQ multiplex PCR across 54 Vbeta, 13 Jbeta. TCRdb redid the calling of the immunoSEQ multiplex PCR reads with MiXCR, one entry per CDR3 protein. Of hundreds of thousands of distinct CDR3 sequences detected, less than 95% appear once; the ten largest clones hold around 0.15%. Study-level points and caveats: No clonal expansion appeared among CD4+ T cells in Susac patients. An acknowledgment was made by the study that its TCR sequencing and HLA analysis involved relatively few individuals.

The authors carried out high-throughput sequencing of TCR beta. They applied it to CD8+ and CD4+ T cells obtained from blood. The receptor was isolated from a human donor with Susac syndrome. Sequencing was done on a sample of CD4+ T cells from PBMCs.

CDR3 region: CAWSQTQNTEAFF. The CDR3 DNA reads as TGTGCCTGGAGTCAAACACAGAACACTGAAGCTTTCTTT. The chain carries TRBV30 and TRBJ1-1, with D unresolved. V lost 2 bases, J lost 1 base, and 8 bases lay in between. CDR3 size: 13 residues. Per the germline V gene, CDR1 is GTSNPN and CDR2 is SVGIG (reference sequence).